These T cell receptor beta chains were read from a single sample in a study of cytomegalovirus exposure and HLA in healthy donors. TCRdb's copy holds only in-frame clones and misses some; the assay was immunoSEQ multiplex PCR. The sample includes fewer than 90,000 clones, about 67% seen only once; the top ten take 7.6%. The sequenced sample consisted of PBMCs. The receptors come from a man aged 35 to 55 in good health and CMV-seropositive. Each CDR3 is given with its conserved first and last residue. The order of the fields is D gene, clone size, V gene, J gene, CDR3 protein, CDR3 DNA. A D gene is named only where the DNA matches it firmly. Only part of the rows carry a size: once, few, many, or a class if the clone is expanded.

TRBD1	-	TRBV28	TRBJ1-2	CASSSGQDNGYTF	TGTGCCAGCAGTTCCGGACAGGATAATGGCTACACCTTC
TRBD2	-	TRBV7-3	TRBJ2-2	CASTRGGSNGELFF	TGTGCCAGCACCCGGGGGGGGTCAAACGGGGAGCTGTTTTTT
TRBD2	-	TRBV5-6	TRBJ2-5	CASSLGGGDETQYF	TGTGCCAGCAGCTTGGGGGGGGGAGACGAGACCCAGTACTTC
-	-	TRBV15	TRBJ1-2	CATSREKGVNYGYTF	TGTGCCACCAGCAGAGAAAAGGGAGTTAACTATGGCTACACCTTC
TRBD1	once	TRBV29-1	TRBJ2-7	CSGGGTGFSEQYF	TGCAGCGGGGGCGGGACAGGTTTTTCCGAGCAGTACTTC
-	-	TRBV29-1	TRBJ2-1	CSVDMQNNEQFF	TGCAGCGTTGATATGCAGAACAATGAGCAGTTCTTC
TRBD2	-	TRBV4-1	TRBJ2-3	CASSQVLAATQYF	TGCGCCAGCAGCCAAGTTCTAGCGGCTACGCAGTATTTT
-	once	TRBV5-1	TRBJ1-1	CASSSFLDTEAFF	TGCGCCAGCAGCTCCTTTCTTGACACTGAAGCTTTCTTT
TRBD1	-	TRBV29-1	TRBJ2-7	CSTGQGSEQYF	TGCAGCACTGGACAGGGGAGCGAGCAGTACTTC
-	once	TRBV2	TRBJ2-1	CASLTQTGYNEQFF	TGTGCCAGCCTTACCCAGACGGGCTACAATGAGCAGTTCTTC
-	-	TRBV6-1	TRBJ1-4	CASIDGAGEEKLFF	TGTGCCAGCATCGATGGGGCGGGGGAGGAAAAACTGTTTTTT
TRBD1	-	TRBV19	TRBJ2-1	CASSTSGTGYNEQFF	TGTGCCAGTAGTACATCCGGGACAGGCTACAATGAGCAGTTCTTC
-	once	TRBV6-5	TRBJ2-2	CASSPGYTGELFF	TGTGCCAGCAGCCCCGGGTACACCGGGGAGCTGTTTTTT
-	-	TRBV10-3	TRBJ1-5	CAISEGGAGQPQHF	TGTGCCATCAGTGAGGGGGGGGCTGGCCAGCCCCAGCATTTT
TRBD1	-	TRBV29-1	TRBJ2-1	CSVSRSGQGGGEQFF	TGCAGCGTTAGCCGATCGGGACAGGGAGGAGGTGAGCAGTTCTTC
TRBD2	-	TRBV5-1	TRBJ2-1	CASSVAGQLNEQFF	TGCGCCAGCAGCGTAGCGGGACAACTCAATGAGCAGTTCTTC
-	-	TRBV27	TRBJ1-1	CASSLSRRGTLMNTEAFF	TGTGCCAGCAGTTTATCCCGGAGGGGAACCTTAATGAACACTGAAGCTTTCTTT
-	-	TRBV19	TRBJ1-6	CASGREVNNSPLHF	TGTGCCAGTGGAAGAGAGGTCAATAATTCACCCCTCCACTTT
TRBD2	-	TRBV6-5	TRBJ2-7	CASTPSGGSSYEQYF	TGTGCCAGCACCCCTAGCGGGGGCAGCTCCTACGAGCAGTACTTC
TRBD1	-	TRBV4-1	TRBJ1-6	CASTHRTGTDSPLHF	TGCGCCAGCACTCACCGGACAGGGACGGATTCACCCCTCCACTTT
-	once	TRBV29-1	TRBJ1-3	CSVAVDSSGNTIYF	TGCAGCGTTGCAGTGGACAGCTCTGGAAACACCATATATTTT
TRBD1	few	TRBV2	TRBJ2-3	CASRVGDRGQDTQYF	TGTGCCAGCAGGGTGGGGGACAGGGGGCAAGATACGCAGTATTTT
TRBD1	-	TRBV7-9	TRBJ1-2	CASSLQGSYGYTF	TGTGCCAGCAGCCTACAGGGGAGCTATGGCTACACCTTC
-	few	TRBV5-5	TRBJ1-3	CASSLSHSGNTIYF	TGTGCCAGCAGCCTCAGTCACTCTGGAAACACCATATATTTT
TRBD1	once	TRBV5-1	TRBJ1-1	CASSPGQGGLNTEAFF	TGCGCCAGCAGCCCCGGACAGGGGGGGTTGAACACTGAAGCTTTCTTT
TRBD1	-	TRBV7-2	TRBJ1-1	CASSLTGVGNTEAFF	TGTGCCAGCAGCTTGACAGGGGTCGGGAACACTGAAGCTTTCTTT
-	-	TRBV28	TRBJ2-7	CASTKKPDSSYEQYF	TGTGCCAGCACCAAAAAACCGGACAGCTCCTACGAGCAGTACTTC
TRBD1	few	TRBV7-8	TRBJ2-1	CASSSPDRGVNEQFF	TGTGCCAGCAGCTCCCCGGACAGGGGGGTCAATGAGCAGTTCTTC
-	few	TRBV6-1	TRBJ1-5	CASSEAEGGNQPQHF	TGTGCCAGCAGTGAAGCGGAGGGGGGGAATCAGCCCCAGCATTTT
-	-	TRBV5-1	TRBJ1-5	CASSLGQGSNQPQHF	TGCGCCAGCAGCTTGGGTCAGGGAAGCAATCAGCCCCAGCATTTT
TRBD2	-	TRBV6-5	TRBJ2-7	CASSYSASGSRYEQYF	TGTGCCAGCAGTTACTCGGCTAGCGGGAGTAGGTACGAGCAGTACTTC
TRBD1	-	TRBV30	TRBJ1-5	CAWRGQGGQPQHF	TGTGCCTGGAGGGGACAGGGTGGTCAGCCCCAGCATTTT
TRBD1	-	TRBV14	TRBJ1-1	CASSQTGGIFNTEAFF	TGTGCCAGCAGCCAGACAGGGGGCATTTTCAACACTGAAGCTTTCTTT
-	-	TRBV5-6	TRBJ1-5	CASSLFKVGRVSNQPQHF	TGTGCCAGCAGCTTGTTTAAGGTCGGCAGGGTTAGCAATCAGCCCCAGCATTTT
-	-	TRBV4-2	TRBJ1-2	CASSLLGTTNYGYTF	TGTGCCAGCAGCCTCCTGGGTACTACTAACTATGGCTACACCTTC
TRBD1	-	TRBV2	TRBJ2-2	CASSRDRWNGELFF	TGTGCCAGCAGTCGGGACAGGTGGAACGGGGAGCTGTTTTTT
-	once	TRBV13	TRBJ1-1	CASSLWANTEAFF	TGTGCCAGCAGCTTATGGGCGAACACTGAAGCTTTCTTT
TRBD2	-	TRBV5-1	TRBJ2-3	CASSLTSGGPDTQYF	TGCGCCAGCAGCTTGACTAGCGGGGGGCCGGATACGCAGTATTTT
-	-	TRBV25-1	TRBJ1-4	CASSEGAVTGEKLFF	TGTGCCAGCAGTGAGGGAGCGGTCACAGGGGAAAAACTGTTTTTT
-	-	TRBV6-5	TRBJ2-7	CASRTNTYEQYF	TGTGCCAGCCGGACAAACACCTACGAGCAGTACTTC
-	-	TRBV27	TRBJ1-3	CASSLTGMAGNTIYF	TGTGCCAGCAGTTTAACCGGGATGGCTGGAAACACCATATATTTT
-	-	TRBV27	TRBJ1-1	CASSLLDGGTEAFF	TGTGCCAGCAGTTTATTAGATGGCGGCACTGAAGCTTTCTTT
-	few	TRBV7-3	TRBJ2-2	CASSLNSNTGELFF	TGTGCCAGCAGCTTAAACTCGAACACCGGGGAGCTGTTTTTT
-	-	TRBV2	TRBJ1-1	CASYGGDTEAFF	TGTGCCAGCTATGGTGGAGACACTGAAGCTTTCTTT
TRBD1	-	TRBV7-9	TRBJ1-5	CASSSQGGGNQPQHF	TGTGCCAGCAGCTCACAGGGGGGCGGCAATCAGCCCCAGCATTTT
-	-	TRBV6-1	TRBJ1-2	CASSEDSYGYTF	TGTGCCAGCAGTGAGGACAGCTATGGCTACACCTTC
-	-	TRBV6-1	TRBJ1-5	CASSEAGFWDTDSNQPQHF	TGTGCCAGCAGTGAAGCCGGATTTTGGGACACTGATAGCAATCAGCCCCAGCATTTT
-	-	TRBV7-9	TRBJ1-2	CASSLAWQGRNYGYTF	TGTGCCAGCAGCTTAGCGTGGCAGGGGCGGAACTATGGCTACACCTTC